The clone carrying this T cell receptor (beta chain) showed up just once. This sample was included in a study of control samples from healthy donors and cancer patients. J gave up 7 bases and V 5 bases, and 11 bases lay outside the gene matches. The CDR3 covers 15 residues. Germline V gives CDR1 MDHEN, CDR2 SYDVKM. TCRdb keeps only in-frame clones here, not all; method: immunoSEQ multiplex PCR. The data contain over 100,000 clones, about nine tenths of them seen just once; the ten biggest clones take up around 2.1%. The J gene is TRBJ1-5, the V gene TRBV28, with TRBD1 matching 7 bases. The source material was blood. This sequence originates from a woman between 45 and 60 years old in good health. This CDR3 is CASSRDSPMWQPQHF. Here the CDR3 DNA reads TGTGCCAGCAGTCGGGACAGCCCGATGTGGCAGCCCCAGCATTTT.